This TCR beta chain was sequenced during a study of shared T cell receptors in the human thymus. Some clones are missing from TCRdb's copy, which holds only in-frame ones; the method was immunoSEQ multiplex PCR. The data show roughly 500,000 clones, with approximately 80% seen just once and 0.013% held by the top ten. A further study also used this sample, focusing on human thymus T cells. That work adds: Having surgery to correct congenital heart defects, healthy Finnish infants acted as the donors. Thymus pieces cut out during corrective heart surgery were the tissue that was used. Thymic and blood repertoires appeared to show biased V and J gene usage. A high degree of thymic repertoire overlap among unrelated individuals was reported in related research.

This TCR was sampled from a boy less than two years old with a congenital heart defect. The sample was thymocytes.

CDR3 in amino acids: CASSQDGERTPYNEQFF. The DNA of the CDR3 is TGCGCCAGCAGCCAAGATGGGGAGCGGACTCCCTACAATGAGCAGTTCTTC. The J gene is TRBJ2-1, the V gene TRBV4-1, with a possible D match to TRBD2 (5 bases). With 0 bases removed from V and 2 bases from J, the gap between germline ends came to 14 bases. This CDR3 is built from 17 residues. CDR1 and CDR2 (germline): MGHRA, YSYEKL.